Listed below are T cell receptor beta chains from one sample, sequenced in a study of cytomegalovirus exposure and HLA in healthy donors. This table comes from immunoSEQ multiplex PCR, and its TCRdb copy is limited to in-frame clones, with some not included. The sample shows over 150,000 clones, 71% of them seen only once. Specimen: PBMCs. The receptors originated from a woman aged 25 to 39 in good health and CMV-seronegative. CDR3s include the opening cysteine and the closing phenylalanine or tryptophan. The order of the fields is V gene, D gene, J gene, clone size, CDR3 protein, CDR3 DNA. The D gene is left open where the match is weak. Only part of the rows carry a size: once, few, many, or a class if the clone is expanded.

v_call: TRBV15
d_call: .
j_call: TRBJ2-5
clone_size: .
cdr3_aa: CATSRPLETQYF
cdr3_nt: TGTGCCACCAGCAGACCACTCGAGACCCAGTACTTC

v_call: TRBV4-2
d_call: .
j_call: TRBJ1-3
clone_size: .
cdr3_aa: CASSQDRGFSGNTIYF
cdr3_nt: TGTGCCAGCAGCCAAGATAGGGGCTTCTCTGGAAACACCATATATTTT

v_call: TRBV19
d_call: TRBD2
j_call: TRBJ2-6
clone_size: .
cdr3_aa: CASGRTSGSSGANVLTF
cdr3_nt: TGTGCCAGCGGAAGGACTAGCGGGAGCTCTGGGGCCAACGTCCTGACTTTC

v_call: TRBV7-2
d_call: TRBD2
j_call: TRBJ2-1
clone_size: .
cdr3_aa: CASRRGETSFFYNEQFF
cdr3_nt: TGTGCCAGCAGGCGTGGGGAGACTAGCTTTTTCTACAATGAGCAGTTCTTC

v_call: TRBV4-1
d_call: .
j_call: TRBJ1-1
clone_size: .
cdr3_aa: CASSTLSGKNTEAFF
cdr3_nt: TGCGCCAGCAGCACTTTGTCGGGGAAGAACACTGAAGCTTTCTTT

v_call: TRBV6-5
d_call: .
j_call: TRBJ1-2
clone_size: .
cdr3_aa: CASTNGRENRGYTF
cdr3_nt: TGTGCCAGCACCAATGGGAGGGAGAATAGGGGCTACACCTTC

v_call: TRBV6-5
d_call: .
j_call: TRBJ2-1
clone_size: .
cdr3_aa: CASSFRDNEQFF
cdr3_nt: TGTGCCAGCAGTTTCCGGGACAATGAGCAGTTCTTC

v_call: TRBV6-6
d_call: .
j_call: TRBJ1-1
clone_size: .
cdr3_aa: CASSHDYTEAFF
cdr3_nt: TGTGCCAGCAGTCACGACTACACTGAAGCTTTCTTT

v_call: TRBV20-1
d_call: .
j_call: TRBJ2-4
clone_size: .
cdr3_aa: CSARTSNIQYF
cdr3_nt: TGCAGTGCTAGAACTAGCAACATTCAGTACTTC

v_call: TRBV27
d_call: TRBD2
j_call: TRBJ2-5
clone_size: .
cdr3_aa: CASRPLAGEGETQYF
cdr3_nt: TGTGCCAGCAGACCACTAGCGGGAGAGGGGGAGACCCAGTACTTC

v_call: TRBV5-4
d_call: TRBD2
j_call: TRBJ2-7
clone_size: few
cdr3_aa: CASSSGLAGDGGPEQYF
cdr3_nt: TGTGCCAGCAGCTCTGGACTAGCGGGGGACGGGGGGCCCGAGCAGTACTTC

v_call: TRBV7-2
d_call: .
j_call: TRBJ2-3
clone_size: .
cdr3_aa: CASSSQGSTDTQYF
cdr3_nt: TGTGCCAGCAGCTCCCAGGGAAGCACAGATACGCAGTATTTT

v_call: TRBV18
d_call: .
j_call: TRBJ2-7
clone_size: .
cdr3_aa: CASSPSGDEQYF
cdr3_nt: TGTGCCAGCTCACCATCCGGGGACGAGCAGTACTTC

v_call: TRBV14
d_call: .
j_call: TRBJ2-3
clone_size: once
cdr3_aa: CASSQTQVTQYF
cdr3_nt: TGTGCCAGCAGCCAAACTCAGGTTACGCAGTATTTT

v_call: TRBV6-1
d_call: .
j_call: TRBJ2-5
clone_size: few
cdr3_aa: CASIGVIETQYF
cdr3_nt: TGTGCCAGCATAGGGGTGATCGAGACCCAGTACTTC

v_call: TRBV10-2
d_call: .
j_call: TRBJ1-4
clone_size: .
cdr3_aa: CASRRGLATNEKLFF
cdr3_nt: TGCGCCAGCAGAAGGGGACTCGCAACTAATGAAAAACTGTTTTTT

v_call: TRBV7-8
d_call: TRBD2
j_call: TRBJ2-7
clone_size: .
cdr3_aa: CASSLGTSGSYEQYF
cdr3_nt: TGTGCCAGCAGCTTAGGGACTAGCGGGAGCTACGAGCAGTACTTC

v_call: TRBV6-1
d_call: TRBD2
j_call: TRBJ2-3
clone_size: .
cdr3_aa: CASSRGLEGDTQYF
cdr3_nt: TGTGCCAGCAGTAGGGGACTAGAGGGAGATACGCAGTATTTT

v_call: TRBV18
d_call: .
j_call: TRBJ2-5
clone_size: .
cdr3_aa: CASSQNQETQYF
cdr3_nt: TGTGCCAGCTCCCAGAACCAAGAGACCCAGTACTTC

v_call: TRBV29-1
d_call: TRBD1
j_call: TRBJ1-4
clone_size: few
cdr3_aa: CSARTGGEKLFF
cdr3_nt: TGCAGCGCCCGGACAGGCGGTGAAAAACTGTTTTTT

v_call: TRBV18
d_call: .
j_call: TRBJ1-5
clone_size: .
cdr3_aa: CASSPPSVSNQPQHF
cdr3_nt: TGTGCCAGCTCACCACCCTCCGTAAGCAATCAGCCCCAGCATTTT

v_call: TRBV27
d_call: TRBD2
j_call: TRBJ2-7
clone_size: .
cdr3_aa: CASSFGGTIYEQYF
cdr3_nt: TGTGCCAGCAGTTTCGGGGGGACCATCTACGAGCAGTACTTC

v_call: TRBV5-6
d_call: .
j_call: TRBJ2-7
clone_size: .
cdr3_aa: CASRRGGTLGNEQYF
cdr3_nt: TGTGCCAGCAGAAGGGGGGGGACCCTTGGGAACGAGCAGTACTTC

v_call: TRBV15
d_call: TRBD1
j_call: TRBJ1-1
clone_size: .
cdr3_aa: CATSITGGNTEAFF
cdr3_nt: TGTGCCACCAGCATAACAGGGGGGAACACTGAAGCTTTCTTT

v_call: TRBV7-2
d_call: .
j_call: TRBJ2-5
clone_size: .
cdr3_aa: CASSYSYETQYF
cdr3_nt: TGTGCCAGCAGCTATTCTTATGAGACCCAGTACTTC

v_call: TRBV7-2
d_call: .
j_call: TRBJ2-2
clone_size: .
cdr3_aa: CASSVSGANTGELFF
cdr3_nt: TGTGCCAGCAGCGTTAGCGGAGCAAACACCGGGGAGCTGTTTTTT

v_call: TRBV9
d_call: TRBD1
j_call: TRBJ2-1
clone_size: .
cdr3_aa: CASSVYDRGPLPYNEQFF
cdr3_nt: TGTGCCAGCAGCGTGTATGACAGGGGTCCTCTCCCTTACAATGAGCAGTTCTTC

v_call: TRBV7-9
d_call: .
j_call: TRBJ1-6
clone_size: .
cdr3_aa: CASSYYGNSPLHF
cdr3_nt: TGTGCCAGCAGCTATTACGGGAATTCACCCCTCCACTTT

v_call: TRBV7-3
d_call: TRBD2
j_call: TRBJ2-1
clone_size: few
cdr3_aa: CASSLSGRGAEQFF
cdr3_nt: TGTGCCAGCAGCTTAAGCGGGAGAGGCGCTGAGCAGTTCTTC

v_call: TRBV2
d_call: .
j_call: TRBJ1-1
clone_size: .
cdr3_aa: CASTQAASGSNEAFF
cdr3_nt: TGTGCCAGCACTCAAGCCGCCTCAGGGTCGAATGAAGCTTTCTTT

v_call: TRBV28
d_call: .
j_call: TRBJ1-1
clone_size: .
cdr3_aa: CASSSLGGTTEAFF
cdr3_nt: TGTGCCAGCAGTTCCTTGGGGGGGACGACTGAAGCTTTCTTT

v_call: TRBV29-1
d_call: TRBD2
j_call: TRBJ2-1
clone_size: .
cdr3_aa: CSVECSGSDEQFF
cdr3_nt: TGCAGCGTTGAGTGTAGCGGGAGTGATGAGCAGTTCTTC

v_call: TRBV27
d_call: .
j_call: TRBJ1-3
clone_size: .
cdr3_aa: CASSPAGLTSGNTIYF
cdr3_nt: TGTGCCAGCAGTCCAGCAGGGTTAACCTCTGGAAACACCATATATTTT

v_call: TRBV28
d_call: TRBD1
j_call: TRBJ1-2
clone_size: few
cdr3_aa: CASSPPAGGAPNYGYTF
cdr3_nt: TGTGCCAGCAGTCCGCCGGCAGGGGGCGCCCCAAACTATGGCTACACCTTC

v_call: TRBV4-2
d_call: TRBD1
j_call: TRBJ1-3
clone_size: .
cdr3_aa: CASSQVQTGGVGGNTIYF
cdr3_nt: TGTGCCAGCAGCCAAGTCCAGACAGGGGGCGTTGGCGGAAACACCATATATTTT

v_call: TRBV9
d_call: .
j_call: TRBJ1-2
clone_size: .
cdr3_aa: CASSVASDFDYGYTF
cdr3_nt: TGTGCCAGCAGCGTAGCGTCGGACTTCGACTATGGCTACACCTTC

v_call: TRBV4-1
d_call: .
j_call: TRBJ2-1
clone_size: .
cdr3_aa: CASSQDPGRGGHEQFF
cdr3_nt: TGCGCCAGCAGCCAAGATCCAGGCAGGGGAGGGCATGAGCAGTTCTTC

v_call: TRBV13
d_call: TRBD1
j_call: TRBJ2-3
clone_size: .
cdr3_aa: CASSYGTGQGTDTQYF
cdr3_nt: TGTGCCAGCAGCTACGGCACGGGACAGGGCACAGATACGCAGTATTTT

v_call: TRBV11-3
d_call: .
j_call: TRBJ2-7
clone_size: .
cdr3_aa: CASSLGSDQVYEQYF
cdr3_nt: TGTGCCAGCAGCTTAGGGTCGGATCAGGTCTACGAGCAGTACTTC

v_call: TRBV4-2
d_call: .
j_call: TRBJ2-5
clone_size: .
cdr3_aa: CASSQEGGAVETQYF
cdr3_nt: TGTGCCAGCAGCCAAGAAGGGGGGGCCGTGGAGACCCAGTACTTC